What follows are 15 T cell receptor beta chains derived from one specimen sequenced in a study of OX40 agonist ivuxolimab in advanced cancers. TCRdb's copy holds only in-frame clones and misses some; the assay was immunoSEQ multiplex PCR. The sample shows around 22,000 clones, 85% to 90% of them seen only once. Sequenced material: CD4+ or CD8+ T cells sorted from blood, taken in a trial of the OX40 agonist ivuxolimab. The receptors come from an adult with an advanced solid tumor such as melanoma, head and neck, liver or kidney cancer.

This clone has only one observation. The rearrangement uses TRBV13 and TRBJ2-1; 9 bases are shared with TRBD1. This CDR3 contains 15 residues. Germline trimming cut 6 bases from V and 4 bases from J; bases unmatched to any gene: 7. Germline values: CDR1 PRHDT, CDR2 FYEKMQ (reference sequence). CDR3: CASRVGTGTYNEQFF. CDR3 sequence (DNA): TGTGCCAGCAGAGTCGGGACAGGGACTTACAATGAGCAGTTCTTC. The full variable domain, completed using reference TRBV13 and TRBJ2-1, is AAGVIQSPRHLIKEKRETATLKCYPIPRHDTVYWYQQGPGQDPQFLISFYEKMQSDKGSIPDRFSAQQFSDYHSELNMSSLELGDSALYFCASRVGTGTYNEQFFGPGTRLTVL.

This chain connects TRBV6-4 to TRBJ2-1, with 7 bases that match TRBD2. Germline values: CDR1 MRHNA, CDR2 SNTAGT. Trimming at V came to 7 bases and at J to 3 bases, leaving 9 bases not matched to a gene. This CDR3 has 15 amino acids. The chain's CDR3 is CASNHSGLLYNEQFF. The CDR3 DNA reads as TGTGCCAGCAACCATAGCGGGCTACTCTACAATGAGCAGTTCTTC.

This rearrangement joins TRBV7-9 to TRBJ1-2; perhaps TRBD1 as D (6 bases). The CDR3 totals 13 residues. Germline CDR1 SEHNR, CDR2 FQNEAQ (reference sequence). Trimming left V 3 bases short and J 6 bases short, with 11 bases between. This CDR3 is CASSLMGADGYTF. CDR3 coding DNA: TGTGCCAGCAGCTTGATGGGGGCGGATGGCTACACCTTC.

This clone was picked up a small number of times. The chain has TRBV28 and TRBJ1-2, with TRBD1 as a possible D gene (6 bases). Germline V gene data show CDR1 as MDHEN and CDR2 as SYDVKM. The CDR3 runs to 14 residues. Trimming shortened V by 6 bases and J by 8 bases, and 19 bases separated the two germline ends. The CDR3 spells CASSRGHGLYGYTF. In DNA form, the CDR3 reads TGTGCCAGCAGCAGGGGACATGGTCTCTACGGCTACACCTTC.

The genes are TRBV27 and TRBJ1-1, with D unresolved. Germline loops: CDR1 MNHEY, CDR2 SMNVEV (reference sequence). The CDR3 has 13 residues. V was cut by 6 bases and J by 0 bases, with 8 bases left in between. CDR3 amino acids: CASSRTLNTEAFF. In DNA, the CDR3 is TGTGCCAGCAGCAGGACTTTGAACACTGAAGCTTTCTTT.

The chain combines TRBV7-2 with TRBJ1-6; D is possibly TRBD1 (5 bases). V lost 5 bases and J 6 bases, leaving 14 bases between the germline ends. Germline CDR1 reads SGHTA; CDR2 reads FQGNSA. This CDR3 comprises 15 residues. This CDR3 reads CASSGAQGSNSPLHF. In nucleotides, the CDR3 is TGTGCCAGCAGCGGGGCCCAGGGCAGTAATTCACCCCTCCACTTT.

The chain links TRBV27 to TRBJ2-2; 7 bases are a match to TRBD2. V lost 3 bases to trimming and J lost 4 bases; unmatched junction nucleotides: 8. The V gene's germline CDR1 is MNHEY and CDR2 SMNVEV (reference sequence). This CDR3 has 16 residues. CDR3 coding DNA: TGTGCCAGCAGTTTCCTAGCGGAGATACCCACCGGGGAGCTGTTTTTT. It yields the protein CASSFLAEIPTGELFF.

The V and J genes are TRBV6-6 and TRBJ1-5; unclear D gene. CDR1 and CDR2 (germline): MNHNY, SVGAGI (reference sequence). There are 12 residues in the CDR3. Trimming took off 8 bases at V and 3 bases at J, with 8 bases between the two ends. DNA for the CDR3: TGTGCCAGCGGGAGAAACAATCAGCCCCAGCATTTT. It encodes CASGRNNQPQHF.

J is TRBJ1-3 and V is TRBV7-9; TRBD1 aligns across 7 bases. The CDR3 covers 16 residues. V lost 6 bases and J lost 3; bases outside the gene matches: 11. The germline gives CDR1 SEHNR, CDR2 FQNEAQ (reference sequence). The CDR3 DNA reads TGTGCCAGCAGACGTCCCGACAGGGAAGGTGGAAACACCATATATTTT. Protein sequence: CASRRPDREGGNTIYF.

The gene calls are TRBV7-6 and TRBJ1-1; D is unresolved. This CDR3 is built from 15 residues. Trimming stripped 5 bases from V and 0 bases from J, with 13 bases between. Germline V lookup: CDR1 SGHVS, CDR2 FNYEAQ. In DNA form, the CDR3 reads TGTGCCAGCAGCCGCTATTTGGATTTGAACACTGAAGCTTTCTTT. Amino acids: CASSRYLDLNTEAFF.

The V gene is TRBV28, the J gene TRBJ1-5; D remains unclear. Trimming took off 7 bases at V and 0 bases at J, with 13 bases between the two ends. The CDR3 runs 15 residues. Germline CDR1 reads MDHEN; CDR2 reads SYDVKM. CDR3 nucleotides: TGTGCCAGCACCGTGGTAGGGAATAGCAATCAGCCCCAGCATTTT. Translated: CASTVVGNSNQPQHF.

This clone was detected only once. The V call is TRBV28, the J call TRBJ1-4, with D unclear. This CDR3 has 16 residues. The V gene's germline CDR1 is MDHEN and CDR2 SYDVKM. V was pared by 3 bases and J by 0 bases, with 11 bases between. CDR3: CASSFPTHATNEKLFF. The CDR3 DNA reads as TGTGCCAGCAGTTTCCCAACCCACGCAACTAATGAAAAACTGTTTTTT. Full variable domain (missing parts from reference TRBV28 and TRBJ1-4): DVKVTQSSRYLVKRTGEKVFLECVQDMDHENMFWYRQDPGLGLRLIYFSYDVKMKEKGDIPEGYSVSREKKERFSLILESASTNQTSMYLCASSFPTHATNEKLFFGSGTQLSVL.

A word on this clone: Other DNA variants within this sample encode the same CDR3. The chain joins TRBV4-1 to TRBJ2-4; 10 bases are a match to TRBD2. The ends lost 3 bases at V and 0 bases at J; junction bases unmatched: 2. CDR3 length equals 16 residues. The germline V gene encodes CDR1 MGHRA and CDR2 YSYEKL. The chain's CDR3 is CASSHSSGRAKNIQYF. For the CDR3, the DNA is TGCGCCAGCAGCCATTCTAGCGGGAGAGCCAAAAACATTCAGTACTTC.

The V call is TRBV6-4, the J call TRBJ1-1, with a tentative D call TRBD1 (6 bases). The CDR3 is made up of 14 amino acids. Germline V gene data show CDR1 as MRHNA and CDR2 as SNTAGT. The V end lost 5 bases, the J end lost 3 bases, and 13 bases lay between the germline ends. CDR3: CASSRTVLDTEAFF. DNA for the CDR3: TGTGCCAGCAGTCGGACAGTATTGGACACTGAAGCTTTCTTT.

With regard to this clone: One junction end disagrees with the germline gene, perhaps due to a read error. The chain couples TRBV28 to TRBJ2-4; 7 nucleotides agree with TRBD1. The germline V gene encodes CDR1 MDHEN and CDR2 SYDVKM. CDR3 length: 14 residues. DNA of the CDR3: TGTGCCAGCAGCCAAAGAGCCCTCCCGACAGGGACCTCTTTC. This codes for CASSQRALPTGTSF.